Listed below are T cell receptor beta chains from one sample, sequenced in a study of blood T cell repertoires in COVID-19. Using immunoSEQ multiplex PCR, the repertoire was profiled, and TCRdb retains in-frame clones only, with some absent. Altogether some 500,000 clones are present, 85% to 90% being singletons, with the ten largest covering around 7.8%. Sequencing input: peripheral blood. All receptors derive from a woman aged 45-65 years with COVID-19, enrolled during active disease. The CDR3 runs from the conserved cysteine through the conserved F or W. The D gene is left open where the match is weak. Size values are once, few and many counts, or a class for expanded clones, and some rows have none.

V,J,size,D,CDR3,DNA
TRBV9,TRBJ1-5,-,-,CASSVGSRADQPQHF,TGTGCCAGCAGCGTAGGTAGCAGGGCGGATCAGCCCCAGCATTTT
TRBV5-1,TRBJ2-3,once,-,CASSLALGTDTQYF,TGCGCCAGCAGCTTGGCCCTCGGCACAGATACGCAGTATTTT
TRBV27,TRBJ1-1,-,-,CASRGHPPSNTEAFF,TGTGCCAGCAGGGGGCATCCGCCCTCGAACACTGAAGCTTTCTTT
TRBV19,TRBJ2-5,-,TRBD2,CASSIGGGRSVETQYF,TGTGCCAGTAGTATAGGGGGGGGGAGGAGTGTAGAGACCCAGTACTTC
TRBV5-1,TRBJ1-1,-,-,CASSLKPEMNTEAFF,TGCGCCAGCAGCTTGAAACCGGAGATGAACACTGAAGCTTTCTTT
TRBV5-6,TRBJ2-1,-,TRBD2,CASSPERGLINNEQFF,TGTGCCAGCAGCCCGGAGCGGGGACTGATAAACAATGAGCAGTTCTTC
TRBV30,TRBJ1-1,-,-,CAWSVFNRVTEAFF,TGTGCCTGGAGTGTTTTCAACAGGGTCACTGAAGCTTTCTTT
TRBV19,TRBJ1-2,-,TRBD1,CASSISNPTGADGYTF,TGTGCCAGTAGTATTTCCAACCCGACAGGGGCGGATGGCTACACCTTC
TRBV10-1,TRBJ2-1,once,-,CASSEADTVNEQFF,TGCGCCAGCAGTGAAGCGGATACGGTCAATGAGCAGTTCTTC
TRBV5-6,TRBJ2-5,few,TRBD2,CASSLYSGDHQETQYF,TGTGCCAGCAGCTTATATAGCGGGGATCACCAAGAGACCCAGTACTTC
TRBV18,TRBJ2-3,-,TRBD2,CASSPGILAGILTQYF,TGTGCCAGCTCACCGGGAATACTAGCGGGCATCCTTACGCAGTATTTT
TRBV27,TRBJ1-2,once,-,CASRGTGNYGYTF,TGTGCCAGCAGGGGAACAGGGAACTATGGCTACACCTTC
TRBV7-9,TRBJ2-1,-,-,CASSWPLDGQGEQFF,TGTGCCAGCAGTTGGCCCTTGGATGGCCAGGGTGAGCAGTTCTTC
TRBV11-2,TRBJ1-1,-,-,CASSSSGNTEAFF,TGTGCCAGCAGCTCGAGTGGGAACACTGAAGCTTTCTTT
TRBV6-6,TRBJ2-5,once,-,CASRNRHYQETQYF,TGTGCCAGCAGAAACAGGCATTACCAAGAGACCCAGTACTTC
TRBV5-1,TRBJ2-2,-,-,CASSLGPRRPGELFF,TGCGCCAGCAGCTTGGGTCCACGGCGGCCCGGGGAGCTGTTTTTT
TRBV5-1,TRBJ2-3,-,-,CASSPQGDTQYF,TGCGCCAGCAGCCCTCAGGGAGATACGCAGTATTTT
TRBV19,TRBJ1-2,-,TRBD1,CASSPTGDYGYTF,TGTGCCAGTAGTCCTACAGGGGACTATGGCTACACCTTC
TRBV2,TRBJ2-1,few,-,CASRGGIGGEQFF,TGTGCCAGCAGAGGCGGAATAGGGGGTGAGCAGTTCTTC
TRBV19,TRBJ1-5,-,-,CASSMGGGLRPQHF,TGTGCCAGTAGTATGGGTGGCGGATTAAGGCCCCAGCATTTT
TRBV5-1,TRBJ2-1,-,-,CASRLRADGLSSSYNEQFF,TGCGCCAGCAGACTACGGGCCGACGGACTTTCGAGCTCCTACAATGAGCAGTTCTTC
TRBV11-2,TRBJ1-1,-,-,CASSLDRDTEAFF,TGTGCCAGCAGCTTAGATCGGGACACTGAAGCTTTCTTT
TRBV19,TRBJ1-2,few,TRBD1,CASSPTTGESYGYTF,TGTGCCAGTAGTCCGACTACAGGGGAGAGCTATGGCTACACCTTC
TRBV27,TRBJ2-7,once,TRBD1,CASTNRQGLYEQYF,TGTGCCAGCACCAACCGACAGGGGTTATACGAGCAGTACTTC
TRBV6-5,TRBJ1-2,-,-,CASSYSGGAANYGYTF,TGTGCCAGCAGTTACTCGGGGGGGGCCGCTAACTATGGCTACACCTTC
TRBV5-6,TRBJ2-3,-,TRBD2,CASSISGGRTDTQYF,TGTGCCAGCAGCATTAGCGGGGGGAGGACAGATACGCAGTATTTT
TRBV9,TRBJ2-1,-,TRBD2,CASSVASGVGNEQFF,TGTGCCAGCAGCGTAGCTAGCGGGGTTGGGAATGAGCAGTTCTTC
TRBV3-1/TRBV3-2,TRBJ1-2,-,TRBD1,CASSPDSTGLGGYTF,TGTGCCAGCAGCCCTGATTCGACAGGGTTGGGTGGCTACACCTTC
TRBV2,TRBJ1-1,-,-,CASSDSIRGTEAFF,TGTGCCAGCAGTGATTCCATAAGGGGAACTGAAGCTTTCTTT
TRBV11-2,TRBJ2-7,once,TRBD1,CASSFGTGAYEQYF,TGTGCCAGCAGCTTTGGGACAGGGGCCTACGAGCAGTACTTC
TRBV18,TRBJ1-1,-,-,CASSDSINTEAFF,TGTGCCAGCTCGGACAGTATTAACACTGAAGCTTTCTTT
TRBV7-2,TRBJ2-2,-,TRBD2,CARMAGGFTGELFF,TGTGCCCGGATGGCGGGGGGGTTCACCGGGGAGCTGTTTTTT
TRBV3-1/TRBV3-2,TRBJ1-4,-,-,CASSQGRTVNEKLFF,TGTGCCAGCAGCCAAGGGAGGACAGTAAATGAAAAACTGTTTTTT
TRBV20-1,TRBJ1-2,-,TRBD1,CSASKPGQDHGYTF,TGCAGTGCTAGTAAACCGGGACAGGATCATGGCTACACCTTC
TRBV29-1,TRBJ1-5,once,-,CSVEKSTGNQPQHF,TGCAGCGTTGAAAAATCTACGGGGAATCAGCCCCAGCATTTT
TRBV28,TRBJ2-7,-,-,CASSGADSRSSYEQYF,TGTGCCAGCAGTGGAGCCGACAGCCGGAGCTCCTACGAGCAGTACTTC
TRBV27,TRBJ2-1,once,-,CASSFDRNSYNEQFF,TGTGCCAGCAGTTTCGACAGGAACTCCTACAATGAGCAGTTCTTC
TRBV28,TRBJ1-5,-,-,CASSPLGNQPQHF,TGTGCCAGCAGCCCGTTAGGCAATCAGCCCCAGCATTTT
TRBV5-8,TRBJ2-5,-,-,CASSLGGVELETQYF,TGTGCCAGCAGCTTGGGGGGGGTTGAATTGGAGACCCAGTACTTC
TRBV2,TRBJ2-2,-,-,CASTRDTFTGELFF,TGTGCCAGCACCCGGGACACTTTCACCGGGGAGCTGTTTTTT
TRBV19,TRBJ1-6,-,-,CASSIQHEGDSPLHF,TGTGCCAGTAGTATCCAACACGAAGGGGATTCACCCCTCCACTTT
TRBV7-9,TRBJ2-3,few,-,CASSSPPGRGSGADTQYF,TGTGCCAGCAGCTCACCCCCCGGCAGGGGGTCGGGGGCAGATACGCAGTATTTT
TRBV30,TRBJ1-2,-,TRBD1,CAWRGLGQGISYGYTF,TGTGCCTGGAGAGGGTTGGGACAGGGAATTTCCTATGGCTACACCTTC
TRBV1,TRBJ2-2,-,-,CTTWSTLALPYLGDGELFF,TGCACCACTTGGTCGACACTAGCCCTCCCTTACTTGGGTGACGGGGAGCTGTTTTTT
TRBV30,TRBJ2-7,-,-,CAWMEGLNEQYF,TGTGCCTGGATGGAGGGGCTTAACGAGCAGTACTTC
TRBV7-3,TRBJ2-1,once,-,CASTPAGPNNEQFF,TGTGCCAGCACCCCAGCGGGCCCCAACAATGAGCAGTTCTTC
TRBV5-1,TRBJ2-3,-,-,CASSLSGSSFPGDTQYF,TGCGCCAGCAGCTTGAGCGGGTCTAGCTTTCCGGGAGATACGCAGTATTTT
TRBV30,TRBJ1-4,-,-,CAWKQENEKLFF,TGTGCCTGGAAGCAGGAAAATGAAAAACTGTTTTTT
TRBV27,TRBJ1-5,-,-,CASSLWRGGQPQHF,TGTGCCAGCAGTTTATGGAGGGGTGGTCAGCCCCAGCATTTT
TRBV5-1,TRBJ1-2,-,TRBD1,CASNPGQNYGYTF,TGCGCCAGCAACCCGGGACAGAACTATGGCTACACCTTC
TRBV18,TRBJ2-1,-,TRBD2,CASSRSGGSYNEQFF,TGTGCCAGCTCACGGAGCGGGGGCTCCTACAATGAGCAGTTCTTC
TRBV5-1,TRBJ1-1,-,TRBD1,CASSWTRQGQDTEAFF,TGCGCCAGCAGCTGGACGCGACAGGGGCAGGACACTGAAGCTTTCTTT
TRBV24-1,TRBJ1-1,-,TRBD1,CATSDLRGLTEAFF,TGTGCCACCAGTGATTTGAGGGGGCTTACTGAAGCTTTCTTT
TRBV28,TRBJ1-1,-,-,CASSVFVELQNTEAFF,TGTGCCAGCAGCGTATTTGTAGAGCTTCAAAACACTGAAGCTTTCTTT
TRBV11-2,TRBJ2-3,-,-,CASSPTFTTDTQYF,TGTGCCAGCAGCCCTACTTTCACCACAGATACGCAGTATTTT
TRBV6-1,TRBJ1-5,-,TRBD1,CASSGGQGLSGYQPQHF,TGTGCCAGCAGTGGCGGACAGGGCCTTAGCGGGTATCAGCCCCAGCATTTT
TRBV27,TRBJ2-3,-,TRBD2,CASRLTIGTSGVSDTQYF,TGTGCCAGCAGACTAACCATCGGGACTAGCGGGGTATCGGATACGCAGTATTTT